This TCR beta chain was sequenced for a study of CD8+ T cells in alopecia areata. Documented treatment: oral pan-JAK inhibitor, 5-10 mg twice daily. This clone was observed a few times. In each case, RNA was isolated and then reverse transcribed into cDNA as the sequencing template. Using immunoSEQ multiplex PCR, the repertoire was profiled, and TCRdb retains in-frame clones only, with some absent. The sample includes about 180,000 clones, roughly 50% of them seen just once. Trimming pared 6 bases from V and 0 bases from J, leaving 18 bases between. This CDR3 comprises 17 residues. Germline V lookup: CDR1 SEHNR, CDR2 FQNEAQ (reference sequence).

The clonotype originates from a human donor with alopecia areata. Sequencing was performed on CD8+ T cells sorted from blood, taken at week 24, from a patient treated with tofacitinib. The chain recombines TRBV7-9 with TRBJ2-4; no clear D. CDR3 coding DNA: TGTGCCAGCAGTTCAAGTCTCGACGCTCTAGCCAAAAACATTCAGTACTTC. Translating gives CASSSSLDALAKNIQYF.